This entry lists 29 T cell receptor beta chains sequenced from one sample in a study of CD4 T cells in relation to SARS-CoV-2 and coronaviruses. The protocol was immunoSEQ multiplex PCR, while the TCRdb copy is restricted to in-frame clones and leaves out a portion. The data show tens of thousands of clones, 73% seen once. Their antigens remain unidentified. CD4+ T cells from unexposed donors were obtained before the COVID-19 pandemic (2011-2018). After approximately 10 days of culture, CD4+ T cells were isolated. What was sequenced was CD4+ T cells from PBMCs, cultured in vitro. The origin of the receptors is a human donor in good health.

The chain employs TRBV4-2 and TRBJ2-5, with a weak D call TRBD2 (6 bases). Germline-derived CDR1 and CDR2 are LGHNA and YNFKEQ. The CDR3 length is 14 residues. V lost 1 base and J 3 bases, leaving 9 bases between the germline ends. CDR3 DNA sequence: TGTGCCAGCAGCCAAGTTCGCGGGGAAGAGACCCAGTACTTC. It codes for CASSQVRGEETQYF.

The chain employs TRBV10-3 and TRBJ2-3, with D hard to call. Deletions cut 7 bases from V and 4 bases from J, with 6 bases between. The V gene's germline CDR1 is ENHRY and CDR2 SYGVKD. The CDR3 totals 11 residues. Here the CDR3 reads CAIIDADTQYF. CDR3 nucleotide sequence: TGTGCCATCATAGACGCAGATACGCAGTATTTT.

J is TRBJ1-1 and V is TRBV6-5, with a possible D match to TRBD1 (5 bases). The V end lost 5 bases, the J end lost 5 bases, and 18 bases lay between the germline ends. This CDR3 contains 15 residues. Germline lookup yields CDR1 MNHEY and CDR2 SVGAGI. The CDR3 spells CASSPGGAGGTEAFF. For the CDR3, the DNA is TGTGCCAGCAGTCCAGGAGGGGCGGGGGGGACTGAAGCTTTCTTT.

The chain links TRBV7-2 to TRBJ2-7, with 8 bases aligning to TRBD2. The germline CDR1 and CDR2 sequences are SGHTA and FQGNSA. The CDR3 has 15 residues. With V trimmed by 5 bases and J by 7 bases, 13 bases remained unmatched. The CDR3 sequence: CASSPLAGRAGEQYF. CDR3 coding DNA: TGTGCCAGCAGCCCTCTAGCGGGCAGGGCTGGGGAGCAGTACTTC. The full variable domain, with the rest looked up from reference TRBV7-2 and TRBJ2-7, is GAGVSQSPSNKVTEKGKDVELRCDPISGHTALYWYRQSLGQGLEFLIYFQGNSAPDKSGLPSDRFSAERTGGSVSTLTIQRTQQEDSAVYLCASSPLAGRAGEQYFGPGTRLTVT.

The V and J genes are TRBV7-3 and TRBJ2-1; D may be TRBD2 (6 bases). Germline CDR1 reads SGHTA; CDR2 reads FQGTGA. This CDR3 region has 14 residues. Trimming took off 5 bases at V and 9 bases at J, with 17 bases between the two ends. CDR3 sequence reads: CASSQLGGAAEQFF. The CDR3, as DNA: TGTGCCAGCAGCCAACTGGGGGGAGCGGCTGAGCAGTTCTTC.

This chain connects TRBV7-9 to TRBJ1-4; D gene uncertain. V was pared by 3 bases and J by 4 bases, with 12 bases between. The CDR3 length is 15 residues. Germline V lookup: CDR1 SEHNR, CDR2 FQNEAQ (reference sequence). This CDR3 reads CASSFTGYDNEKLFF. The CDR3 DNA is TGTGCCAGCAGCTTCACCGGGTATGATAATGAAAAACTGTTTTTT. Filled out from reference TRBV7-9 and TRBJ1-4, the complete variable domain reads DTGVSQNPRHKITKRGQNVTFRCDPISEHNRLYWYRQTLGQGPEFLTYFQNEAQLEKSRLLSDRFSAERPKGSFSTLEIQRTEQGDSAMYLCASSFTGYDNEKLFFGSGTQLSVL.

This clone was counted between two and nine times. This chain connects TRBV6-1 to TRBJ1-2; perhaps TRBD1 as D (5 bases). CDR1 and CDR2 (germline): MNHNS, SASEGT. Trimming stripped 2 bases from V and 5 bases from J, with 9 bases between. CDR3 size: 13 residues. CDR3 region: CASSEYDSYGYTF. The DNA for the CDR3 is TGTGCCAGCAGTGAATACGACAGTTATGGCTACACCTTC.

The chain joins TRBV15 to TRBJ2-7; D tentatively fits TRBD1 or TRBD2 (5 bases each). Germline values: CDR1 LNHNV, CDR2 YYDKDF (reference sequence). The ends were cut back, 3 bases at V and 7 bases at J, with 16 bases in the middle. This CDR3 region has 14 residues. CDR3 sequence (DNA): TGTGCCACCAGCAGGGACCCGGGACCTTGGGAGCAGTACTTC. Its protein is CATSRDPGPWEQYF.

The J gene is TRBJ1-4, the V gene TRBV30; D unresolved. CDR1 is GTSNPN and CDR2 is SVGIG in the germline V gene (reference sequence). This CDR3 contains 13 residues. The V end was cut by 3 bases, the J end by 1 base, with 6 bases between. The CDR3 reads CAWRKQTNEKLFF. For the CDR3, the DNA is TGTGCCTGGAGGAAACAAACTAATGAAAAACTGTTTTTT. Combining the CDR3 with reference TRBV30 and TRBJ1-4 gives the whole variable domain SQTIHQWPATLVQPVGSPLSLECTVEGTSNPNLYWYRQAAGRGLQLLFYSVGIGQISSEVPQNLSASRPQDRQFILSSKKLLLSDSGFYLCAWRKQTNEKLFFGSGTQLSVL.

V and J are TRBV14 and TRBJ2-6; no definite D call. Trimming pared 3 bases from V and 0 bases from J, leaving 9 bases between. The CDR3 contains 16 residues. The germline V gene has CDR1 SGHDN and CDR2 FVKESK. The CDR3 reads CASSHRRSSGANVLTF. As DNA, the CDR3 is TGTGCCAGCAGCCACAGACGGTCCTCTGGGGCCAACGTCCTGACTTTC.

This clone came up a few times. The rearrangement uses TRBV5-8 and TRBJ2-2; the D gene could be TRBD1 or TRBD2 (5 bases each). This CDR3 contains 17 residues. Germline V gives CDR1 SGHTS, CDR2 YDEGEE. With 1 base removed from V and 4 bases from J, the gap between germline ends came to 17 bases. The DNA of the CDR3 is TGTGCCAGCAGCTTGTCACCAGCGACGAGGGGCACCGGGGAGCTGTTTTTT. This sequence encodes CASSLSPATRGTGELFF. The full variable domain, rest sourced from reference TRBV5-8 and TRBJ2-2, is EAGVTQSPTHLIKTRGQQATLRCSPISGHTSVYWYQQALGLGLQFLLWYDEGEERNRGNFPPRFSGRQFPNYSSELNVNALELEDSALYLCASSLSPATRGTGELFFGEGSRLTVL.

The V and J genes are TRBV21-1 and TRBJ2-7; no DNA check was done on the table's D call, TRBD1. TRBV21-1 is listed as a pseudogene. The CDR3 is 16 amino acids. The CDR3 sequence: CASSKERTGNPYEQYF. The CDR3 DNA is TGTGCCAGCAGCAAAGAACGGACAGGCAACCCCTACGAGCAGTACTTC.

This clone occurred a few times. CDR3 region: CASSPGVGVGNQPQHF. In DNA form, the CDR3 reads TGTGCCAGCAGTCCAGGGGTAGGAGTCGGCAATCAGCCCCAGCATTTT. J is TRBJ1-5 and V is TRBV6-6; TRBD1 might be the D (6 bases). Germline loops: CDR1 MNHNY, CDR2 SVGAGI (reference sequence). The V end was cut by 5 bases, the J end by 2 bases, with 16 bases between. The CDR3 runs to 16 residues.

In its sample, this clone is medium-sized (0.01 to 0.1%). V is TRBV6-5 and J is TRBJ2-7; 7 bases map to TRBD1. Germline CDR1 and CDR2: MNHEY and SVGAGI. The CDR3 is 15 amino acids. With 7 bases clipped from V and 5 bases from J, the junction kept 14 bases outside the gene matches. As DNA, the CDR3 is TGTGCCAGCACTGCGGTAGGGGGCGAGATCCACGAGCAGTACTTC. This sequence encodes CASTAVGGEIHEQYF.

The CDR3 reads CASSAGPTGAQYF. In nucleotides, the CDR3 is TGCGCCAGCAGCGCGGGTCCGACAGGGGCCCAGTACTTC. The V call is TRBV4-3, the J call TRBJ2-5; 8 bases are shared with TRBD1. The V and J ends lost 5 bases and 9 bases, in that order; junction bases with no gene match: 8. CDR3 length: 13 residues. Germline V gene lookup returns CDR1 LGHNA and CDR2 YSLEER.

The chain combines TRBV6-2 or TRBV6-3 with TRBJ2-5; D is perhaps TRBD2 (7 bases). Germline CDR1 and CDR2: MNHEY and SVGEGT. This CDR3 comprises 15 residues. Trimming shortened V by 2 bases and J by 2 bases, and 12 bases separated the two germline ends. The CDR3 reads CASSYAGADQETQYF. CDR3 sequence (DNA): TGTGCCAGCAGTTACGCGGGGGCGGATCAAGAGACCCAGTACTTC.

V usage is TRBV7-2 and J usage is TRBJ1-5; D remains ambiguous. V gave up 2 bases and J gave up 7 bases, with 6 bases separating them. Germline assignment: CDR1 SGHTA and CDR2 FQGNSA. The CDR3 runs 12 residues. For the CDR3, the DNA is TGTGCCAGCAGCTTATTGCGACAGCCCCAGCATTTT. This translates into CASSLLRQPQHF.

The chain couples TRBV4-1 to TRBJ2-1, with 10 bases identical to TRBD1. CDR3 length: 18 amino acids. The germline CDR1 and CDR2 sequences are MGHRA and YSYEKL. V gave up 2 bases and J gave up 4 bases; unmatched junction bases: 11. The DNA of the CDR3 is TGCGCCAGCAGCCAATCCATTCCCGGGACAGGGGATTACAATGAGCAGTTCTTC. Encoded protein: CASSQSIPGTGDYNEQFF.

The rearrangement links TRBV29-1 to TRBJ1-1, with TRBD1 matching 7 bases. V gave up 7 bases and J gave up 1 base; unmatched junction bases: 6. The germline gives CDR1 SQVTM, CDR2 ANQGSEA. The CDR3 sequence is 13 residues long. The CDR3 nucleotides are TGCAGCGGGGCGGACAGGTGGAACACTGAAGCTTTCTTT. Encoded protein: CSGADRWNTEAFF.

The chain joins TRBV6-2 or TRBV6-3 to TRBJ2-1; tentatively, D is TRBD1 or TRBD2 (5 bases each). Germline CDR1 MNHEY, CDR2 SVGEGT. CDR3 length equals 16 residues. V was cut by 5 bases and J by 0 bases, with 14 bases left in between. The CDR3 DNA sequence: TGTGCCAGCAGTCGGGACGGAGGTGCCTCCTACAATGAGCAGTTCTTC. It encodes CASSRDGGASYNEQFF.

The chain has TRBV19 and TRBJ2-1; TRBD1 aligns across 10 bases. Germline V gene data show CDR1 as LNHDA and CDR2 as SQIVND (reference sequence). CDR3 length: 15 amino acids. With V trimmed by 5 bases and J by 8 bases, 9 bases remained unmatched. In DNA form, the CDR3 reads TGTGCCAGTAGTGACCAGGGACAGGGGATGGATGAGCAGTTCTTC. The encoded protein is CASSDQGQGMDEQFF.

The sample holds a few counts of this clone. The chain carries TRBV7-9 and TRBJ2-1, with D hard to call. This CDR3 is 13 amino acids long. The germline V gene has CDR1 SEHNR and CDR2 FQNEAQ (reference sequence). V shed 1 base and J shed 6 bases, with 7 bases lying between them. CDR3 sequence: CASSLGSLNEQFF. Here the CDR3 DNA reads TGTGCCAGCAGCTTAGGATCACTCAATGAGCAGTTCTTC.

The chain is built from TRBV5-1 and TRBJ2-3; 7 bases match TRBD2. From germline, CDR1 is SGHRS and CDR2 YFSETQ. This CDR3 region has 17 residues. J gave up 1 base and V 2 bases, and 10 bases lay outside the gene matches. The CDR3 here is CASSLTSALRGTDTQYF. CDR3 coding DNA: TGCGCCAGCAGCTTAACTAGCGCCCTGAGGGGCACAGATACGCAGTATTTT.

The table lists this clone with a few counts. V usage is TRBV7-2 and J usage is TRBJ1-1; D is perhaps TRBD1 (6 bases). Germline loops: CDR1 SGHTA, CDR2 FQGNSA. This CDR3 is 13 amino acids long. V was trimmed by 11 bases and J by 1 base, leaving 14 bases between them. The CDR3 nucleotides are TGTGCCCTTGGAAGACAGGCGAACACTGAAGCTTTCTTT. Its translation: CALGRQANTEAFF.

This chain links TRBV6-4 with TRBJ2-2; 7 bases are shared with TRBD2. CDR3 length: 14 residues. Germline trimming cut 5 bases from V and 2 bases from J; bases unmatched to any gene: 2. In germline, CDR1 is MRHNA, CDR2 SNTAGT. The CDR3 DNA reads TGTGCCAGCAGTCGGGAGGAAAACACCGGGGAGCTGTTTTTT. This encodes CASSREENTGELFF.

This chain joins TRBV2 and TRBJ2-5, with D uncertain. The CDR3 covers 11 residues. Trimming removed 6 bases from V and 4 bases from J, with 6 bases in between. CDR1 is SNHLY, CDR2 FYNNEI, per germline. Written as DNA, the CDR3 is TGTGCCAGCAGGTTAGGAGAGACCCAGTACTTC. Its translation is CASRLGETQYF. The whole variable domain, filled in from reference TRBV2 and TRBJ2-5, reads EPEVTQTPSHQVTQMGQEVILRCVPISNHLYFYWYRQILGQKVEFLVSFYNNEISEKSEIFDDQFSVERPDGSNFTLKIRSTKLEDSAMYFCASRLGETQYFGPGTRLLVL.

The V and J genes are TRBV29-1 and TRBJ2-1; perhaps TRBD1 as D (6 bases). The V gene lost 4 bases and the J gene lost 7 bases, with 11 bases spanning the gap. The CDR3 is made up of 12 amino acids. CDR1 is SQVTM and CDR2 is ANQGSEA in the germline V gene. The CDR3 DNA follows: TGCAGCGTTGGTCAGGGGAGTAATGAGCAGTTCTTC. It yields the protein CSVGQGSNEQFF.

The chain carries TRBV12-3 or TRBV12-4 and TRBJ1-1; D uncertain. The CDR3 contains 13 residues. Trimming pared 1 base from V and 1 base from J, leaving 4 bases between. The CDR3, as DNA: TGTGCCAGCAGTTTAGTCGCGAACACTGAAGCTTTCTTT. This encodes CASSLVANTEAFF.

The chain joins TRBV6-5 to TRBJ2-7; 7 positions match TRBD1. The CDR3 loop spans 13 amino acids. Germline V gene data show CDR1 as MNHEY and CDR2 as SVGAGI. J was trimmed by 2 bases and V by 5 bases; bases with no gene match: 3. The CDR3 bases are TGTGCCAGCAGTCAGGGGGAAGCCTACGAGCAGTACTTC. This gives the protein CASSQGEAYEQYF.